These 6 T cell receptor beta chains share one sample of origin, sequenced in a study of response to subunit inactivated influenza vaccine. One entry per CDR3 protein results from TCRdb running MiXCR on the RT-PCR reads. The repertoire holds roughly 760,000 distinct CDR3 sequences, with 21% as singletons. The sequences come from PBMCs from blood, collected 4 to 6 days after vaccination. These receptors were collected from a man in his fifties who received an inactivated influenza vaccine.

This clonotype has a handful of counts. The chain carries TRBV6-2 or TRBV6-3 and TRBJ2-2, with 8 bases matching TRBD2. Germline CDR1 is MNHEY and CDR2 is SVGEGT. V trimming: 7 bases; J trimming: 4 bases; junction bases outside the gene matches: 5. The CDR3 totals 14 residues. In DNA form, the CDR3 reads TGTGCCAGCACTAGCGGGCTGACCACCGGGGAGCTGTTTTTT. Translating it yields CASTSGLTTGELFF.

Only a few counts were recorded for this clonotype. The rearrangement links TRBV3-1 to TRBJ2-7; tentatively, D is TRBD1 (6 bases). Looked up from germline, CDR1 is LGHDT and CDR2 is YNNKEL (reference sequence). The CDR3 sequence is 15 residues long. Between the trimmed V and J ends, which lost 2 bases and 1 base, there was a span of 12 bases. CDR3 nucleotide sequence: TGTGCCAGCAGCCAATTCTTGCAGGGGTCCTACGAGCAGTACTTC. Amino acid sequence: CASSQFLQGSYEQYF.

The chain links TRBV20-1 to TRBJ2-7, with D uncertain. Looked up from germline, CDR1 is DFQATT and CDR2 is SNEGSKA (reference sequence). The CDR3 totals 11 residues. Trimming took off 2 bases at V and 0 bases at J, with 2 bases between the two ends. CDR3 protein: CSARSSYEQYF. DNA of the CDR3: TGCAGTGCTAGATCCTCCTACGAGCAGTACTTC.

V is TRBV7-2 and J is TRBJ2-7; 8 bases line up with TRBD1. J lost 3 bases, V lost 4 bases, and 11 bases had no gene match. From germline, CDR1 is SGHTA and CDR2 FQGNSA. The CDR3 loop spans 16 amino acids. The CDR3 loop is CASSSVRGRGYYEQYF. CDR3 DNA: TGTGCCAGCAGCTCGGTCAGGGGGCGCGGGTACTACGAGCAGTACTTC.

This clonotype was observed at least ten times. V and J are TRBV6-5 and TRBJ2-2, with D tentatively TRBD1 (6 bases). V lost 2 bases and J lost 6, with 10 bases in between. Germline V lookup: CDR1 MNHEY, CDR2 SVGAGI. The length of the CDR3 is 14 residues. The CDR3 DNA follows: TGTGCCAGCAGTTACGGGGGCTGGTCCGGGGAGCTGTTTTTT. Residues: CASSYGGWSGELFF.

This clonotype was observed a few times. The J gene is TRBJ1-6, the V gene TRBV5-1; 7 bases align to TRBD1. Unmatched junction bases numbered 12, after V lost 4 bases and J lost 5 bases. Germline V CDR1 and CDR2: SGHRS, YFSETQ. This CDR3 region has 17 residues. This CDR3 is CASSDKKGTANNSPLHF. The CDR3 region has the DNA TGCGCCAGCAGCGATAAAAAAGGGACAGCAAATAATTCACCCCTCCACTTT.